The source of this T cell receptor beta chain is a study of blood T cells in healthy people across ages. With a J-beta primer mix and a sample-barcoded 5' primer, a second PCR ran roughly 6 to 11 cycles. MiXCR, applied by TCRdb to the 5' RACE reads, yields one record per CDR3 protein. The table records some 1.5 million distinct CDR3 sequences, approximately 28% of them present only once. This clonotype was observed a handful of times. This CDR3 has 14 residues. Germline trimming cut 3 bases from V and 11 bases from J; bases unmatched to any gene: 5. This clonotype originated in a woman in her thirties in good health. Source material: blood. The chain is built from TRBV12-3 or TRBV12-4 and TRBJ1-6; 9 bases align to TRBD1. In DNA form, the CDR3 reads TGTGCCAGCAGTTTGGGACAGGGTAACCCACCCCTCCACTTT. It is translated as CASSLGQGNPPLHF.